This T cell receptor (beta chain) was identified in a study of T cell repertoires in cytomegalovirus infection. Looking at the study overall: CMV infection plus the matching HLA type was flagged by public TCR beta signatures. Study findings and constraints: Dominant in the ex vivo response were TCR beta clonotypes restricted by HLA-C and specific for CMV.

The CDR3 has 15 amino acids. V was clipped by 1 base and J by 4 bases, with 13 bases between them. In this sample, this clonotype turned up a few times. Antigen specificity is unknown. MiXCR, run by TCRdb on the reads, gives a single entry per CDR3 protein. Among about 300,000 distinct CDR3 sequences listed, about 23% were seen once. V and J are TRBV12-3 or TRBV12-4 and TRBJ1-2; D is ambiguous. This TCR came from a human donor in good health (CMV status not recorded). Some clones in this sample may be carry-over from other donors' samples. The sequenced sample consisted of PBMCs. The CDR3: CASSLVQARGYGYTF. CDR3 in DNA: TGTGCCAGCAGTTTAGTGCAGGCCCGTGGCTATGGCTACACCTTC.